This TCR beta chain stems from a study of T cell responses to AZD1222 COVID-19 vaccine. General study findings and limits: Repertoires in all cases were sampled only once the peak T cell response had passed. Spike-spanning, vaccine-associated CD4 TCRs were dominant at 160-218 and 743-854. Females made up more of the donors, who were largely white British, and clonal diversity may have come out too low. Seropositive status at baseline applied to only a handful of AZD1222 recipients.

Notes on this clone: Its antigen is not known.

Unmatched junction bases numbered 7, after V lost 0 bases and J lost 0 bases. CDR3 size: 18 residues. Germline CDR1 reads LGHDT; CDR2 reads YNNKEL (reference sequence). This table comes from immunoSEQ multiplex PCR, and its TCRdb copy is limited to in-frame clones, with some not included. The sample lists 150,000 to 200,000 clones; about nine tenths were seen once. The sequencing here drew on peripheral blood, taken on day 0 of MenACWY control vaccination. This receptor was obtained from an adult in good health. The chain joins TRBV3-1 (or the pseudogene TRBV3-2) to TRBJ2-1; 8 nucleotides line up with TRBD2. Written as DNA, the CDR3 is TGTGCCAGCAGCCAAGACTTTACGGGGGGGATCTCCTACAATGAGCAGTTCTTC. Encoded protein: CASSQDFTGGISYNEQFF.